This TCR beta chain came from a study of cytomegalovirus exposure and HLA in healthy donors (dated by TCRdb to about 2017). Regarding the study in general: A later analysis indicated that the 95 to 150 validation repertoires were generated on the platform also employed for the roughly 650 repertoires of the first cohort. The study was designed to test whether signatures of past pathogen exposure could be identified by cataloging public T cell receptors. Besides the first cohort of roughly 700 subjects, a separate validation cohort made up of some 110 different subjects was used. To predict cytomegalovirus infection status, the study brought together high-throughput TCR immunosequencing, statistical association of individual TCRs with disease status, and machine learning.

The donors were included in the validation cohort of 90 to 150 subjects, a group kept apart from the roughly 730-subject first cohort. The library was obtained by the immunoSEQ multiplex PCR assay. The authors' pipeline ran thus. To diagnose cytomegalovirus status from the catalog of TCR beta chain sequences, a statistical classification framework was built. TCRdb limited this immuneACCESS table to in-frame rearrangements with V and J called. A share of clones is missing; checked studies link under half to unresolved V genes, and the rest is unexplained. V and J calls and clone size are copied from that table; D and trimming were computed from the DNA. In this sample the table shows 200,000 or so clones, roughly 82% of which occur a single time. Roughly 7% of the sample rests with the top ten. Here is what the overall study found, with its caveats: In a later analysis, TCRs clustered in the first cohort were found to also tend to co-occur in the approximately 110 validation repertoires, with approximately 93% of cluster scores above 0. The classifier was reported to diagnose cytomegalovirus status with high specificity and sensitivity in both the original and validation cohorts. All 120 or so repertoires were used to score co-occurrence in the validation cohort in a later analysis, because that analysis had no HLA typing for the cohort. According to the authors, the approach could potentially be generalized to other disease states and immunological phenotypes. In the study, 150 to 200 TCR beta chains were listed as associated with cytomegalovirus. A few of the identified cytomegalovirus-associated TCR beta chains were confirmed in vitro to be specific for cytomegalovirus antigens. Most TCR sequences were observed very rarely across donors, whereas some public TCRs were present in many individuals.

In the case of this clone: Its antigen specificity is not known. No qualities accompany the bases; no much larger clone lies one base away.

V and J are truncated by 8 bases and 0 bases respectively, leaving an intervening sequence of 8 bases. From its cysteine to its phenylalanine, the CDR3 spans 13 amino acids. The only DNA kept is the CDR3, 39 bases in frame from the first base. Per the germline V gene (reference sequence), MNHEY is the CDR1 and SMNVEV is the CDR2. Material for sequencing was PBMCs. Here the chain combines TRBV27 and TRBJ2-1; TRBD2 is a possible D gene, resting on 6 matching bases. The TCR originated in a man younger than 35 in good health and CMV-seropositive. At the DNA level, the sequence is TGTGCCAGCGGGACTTCCTCCTACAATGAGCAGTTCTTC. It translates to CASGTSSYNEQFF.